The 14 T cell receptor beta chains below all came from one sample that was sequenced in a study of blood T cell repertoires in COVID-19. Assay used: immunoSEQ multiplex PCR; TCRdb lists only in-frame clones, some missing. The sample holds around 97,000 clones, less than 90% seen once. Sequencing input: peripheral blood. The receptors shown here come from a human donor in a cohort sampled during active COVID-19.

CDR3 amino acids: CASRNYRGVNYGYTF. CDR3 sequence (DNA): TGTGCCAGCAGGAATTACAGGGGAGTTAACTATGGCTACACCTTC. The chain employs TRBV6-5 and TRBJ1-2; TRBD1 aligns across 7 bases. Germline assignment: CDR1 MNHEY and CDR2 SVGAGI. V dropped 6 bases and J dropped 1; count of bases not matched to a gene: 8. The CDR3 is made up of 15 amino acids.

The V gene is TRBV29-1, the J gene TRBJ1-4; 8 bases match TRBD1. Trimming took 0 bases from V and 5 from J; bases not matched to a gene: 5. The CDR3 is 15 residues long. Looked up from germline, CDR1 is SQVTM and CDR2 is ANQGSEA. CDR3 nucleotides: TGCAGCGTTGAAGATGGTGGACAGGGCAATGAAAAACTGTTTTTT. Amino acids: CSVEDGGQGNEKLFF.

This clone was recorded once. V is TRBV9 and J is TRBJ2-2, with TRBD2 as a possible D gene (6 bases). V was clipped by 4 bases and J by 0 bases, with 13 bases between them. The CDR3 is 16 amino acids. Germline CDR1 and CDR2: SGDLS and YYNGEE. In nucleotides, the CDR3 is TGTGCCAGCAGCCCCCGGGAGCCTTCGAACACCGGGGAGCTGTTTTTT. Translated: CASSPREPSNTGELFF.

The V gene is TRBV7-3, the J gene TRBJ2-3; 12 nucleotides agree with TRBD2. The CDR3 sequence is 17 residues long. Germline V lookup: CDR1 SGHTA, CDR2 FQGTGA. Unmatched junction bases numbered 13, after V lost 5 bases and J lost 7 bases. The CDR3 DNA reads as TGTGCCAGCAGCGACGCTAGCGGGGGGGCCGTTACGAATACGCAGTATTTT. As protein: CASSDASGGAVTNTQYF.

This chain links TRBV19 with TRBJ2-2; the match to TRBD2 covers 8 bases. The germline CDR1 and CDR2 sequences are LNHDA and SQIVND (reference sequence). The CDR3 is 17 amino acids. V lost 4 bases, J lost 5 bases, and 12 bases stayed unmatched. The CDR3 loop reads CASSTPHAGGRTGELFF. CDR3 DNA: TGTGCCAGTAGTACCCCCCATGCGGGGGGAAGAACCGGGGAGCTGTTTTTT. The entire variable domain, with the rest obtained from reference TRBV19 and TRBJ2-2, is as follows: DGGITQSPKYLFRKEGQNVTLSCEQNLNHDAMYWYRQDPGQGLRLIYYSQIVNDFQKGDIAEGYSVSREKKESFPLTVTSAQKNPTAFYLCASSTPHAGGRTGELFFGEGSRLTVL.

V usage is TRBV7-9 and J usage is TRBJ2-1; TRBD1 agrees at 9 bases. CDR1 SEHNR and CDR2 FQNEAQ come from the germline V gene (reference sequence). Unmatched junction bases numbered 14, after V lost 0 bases and J lost 8 bases. The CDR3 totals 18 residues. The CDR3: CASSLAVTGTGMHHEQFF. The CDR3, as DNA: TGTGCCAGCAGCTTAGCGGTTACGGGGACAGGGATGCACCATGAGCAGTTCTTC.

J is TRBJ2-7 and V is TRBV28, with D tentatively TRBD2 (6 bases). V lost 4 bases and J lost 3, with 16 bases in between. CDR3 length equals 15 residues. The germline V gene encodes CDR1 MDHEN and CDR2 SYDVKM. CDR3 protein: CASSSLSGGGYEQYF. As DNA, the CDR3 is TGTGCCAGCAGTTCCCTTAGCGGAGGAGGCTACGAGCAGTACTTC.

The CDR3: CASSNRYLNTEAFF. CDR3 DNA sequence: TGTGCCAGCAGCAACAGGTATCTGAACACTGAAGCTTTCTTT. This sequence joins TRBV28 and TRBJ1-1; D possibly corresponds to TRBD1 (5 bases). CDR1 is MDHEN, CDR2 SYDVKM, per germline. The CDR3 is made up of 14 amino acids. V was clipped by 6 bases and J by 0 bases, with 11 bases between them.

The gene calls are TRBV6-1 and TRBJ2-2, with 10 bases identical to TRBD2. CDR1 is MNHNS and CDR2 is SASEGT in the germline V gene. The trim removed 1 base at V and 6 bases at J, leaving 2 bases unmatched. The CDR3 has 15 amino acids. CDR3 in amino acids: CASSEGSGGAGELFF. CDR3 nucleotides: TGTGCCAGCAGTGAAGGGAGCGGGGGGGCCGGGGAGCTGTTTTTT.

V is TRBV18 and J is TRBJ1-2; 7 bases are a match to TRBD1. Looked up from germline, CDR1 is KGHSH and CDR2 is LQKENI. The CDR3 has 12 amino acids. The V segment lost 3 bases and the J segment 8 bases; nucleotides outside the gene matches: 3. The CDR3 DNA is TGTGCCAGCTCACCGGGACAGCACGGCTACACCTTC. Its translation is CASSPGQHGYTF.

The V and J genes are TRBV2 and TRBJ2-2, with D possibly TRBD1 on 7 matching bases. The CDR3 is made up of 17 amino acids. Germline lookup yields CDR1 SNHLY and CDR2 FYNNEI. Trimming stripped 4 bases from V and 1 base from J, with 16 bases between. The CDR3 sequence is CASSGRGDRVNTGELFF. CDR3 sequence (DNA): TGTGCCAGCAGTGGGAGGGGTGACAGGGTGAACACCGGGGAGCTGTTTTTT.

The chain combines TRBV6-1 with TRBJ1-6; the D is unclear. Trimming removed 4 bases from V and 9 bases from J, with 19 bases in between. Germline CDR1 MNHNS, CDR2 SASEGT. This CDR3 region has 16 residues. The DNA for the CDR3 is TGTGCCAGCAGTGTTTCAAGGTTAGAGGAAACTTCACCCCTCCACTTT. Translating it yields CASSVSRLEETSPLHF.

To note about this clone: Compared with germline, one end of the junction differs, possibly owing to a read error. This chain uses TRBV18 with TRBJ1-4; D remains ambiguous. The CDR3 has 15 residues. The germline gives CDR1 KGHSH, CDR2 LQKENI. The CDR3 here is CASSAPREPVEKLFF. DNA for the CDR3: TGTGCCAGCTCAGCACCCCGGGAGCCGGTGGAAAAACTGTTTTTT.

The chain carries TRBV29-1 and TRBJ2-5; 9 positions agree with TRBD2. This CDR3 is 14 amino acids long. The J segment lost 5 bases and the V segment lost 1 base, leaving 5 bases of the junction unmatched. Germline CDR1 reads SQVTM; CDR2 reads ANQGSEA. CDR3 DNA: TGCAGCGTTGAAGCTAGCGGGGTCGGGGAGACCCAGTACTTC. This gives the protein CSVEASGVGETQYF.